This TCR beta chain comes out of a study of cytomegalovirus exposure and HLA in healthy donors. With 60 Vbeta and 13 Jbeta primers, the PCR was carried out. Per the authors' pipeline: In a later analysis, the count reached some 73 million unique TCR beta chains, with approximately 10 million shared. Sequencing used immunoSEQ multiplex PCR; TCRdb keeps in-frame clones, though not all of them. The D gene and trimming were derived from the DNA, and the V and J assignments and clone size from that table. The data hold under 200,000 clones, with 86% observed a single time. To note about this clone: Its cognate antigen is unknown.

Germline CDR1 SGHTA, CDR2 FQGTGA. The CDR3 spans 15 residues. V was trimmed by 2 bases and J by 2 bases, leaving 11 bases between them. General study points: For most TCR sequences rarity was the rule, although some public TCRs occurred in many donors. The study carried out a later analysis of TCR beta sequences. It associated 15,000 to 20,000 of them with specific HLA alleles at a false discovery rate of 0.05.

The sample was PBMCs. The J gene is TRBJ2-3, the V gene TRBV7-3, with D hard to call. The receptor was isolated from a woman aged 30 to 39 in good health and CMV-seronegative. The CDR3 DNA reads as TGTGCCAGCAGCTTAGGAGCGTATCTCACAGATACGCAGTATTTT. It is translated as CASSLGAYLTDTQYF.